This record concerns one T cell receptor (beta chain) sequence. This clonotype was observed many times. The antigen this receptor binds is unknown. Nothing much larger sits one base from this clone, and base qualities are not available. Receptors were amplified or captured by 5' RACE. The sequencer was a NextSeq 500. In the TCR library protocol, a unique molecular identifier was attached to each TCR cDNA molecule so that PCR and sequencing errors could be corrected. The authors' pipeline ran thus. TCR identification, UMI-based error correction and CDR3 extraction were performed with Decombinator tools. Expanded TCRs were defined as those above a frequency of 2 per 1,000, corresponding to the top 1% of the tumor frequency distribution. Renyi diversity was computed with the R vegan package after each repertoire had been subsampled 100 times to 5,000 TCRs. CDR3 similarity networks were built from amino acid triplet string-kernel similarity, connecting CDR3s with pairwise similarity above 0.82. Using fastp trimming at Q25 and MiXCR clonotype assembly, TCRdb reanalyzed the public sequencing data and kept in-frame beta chains. Each record represents a unique CDR3 protein, reported with the most common genes and DNA among its rows. In this record, the V and J calls reflect TCRdb's handling and not the investigators' own analysis. In this sample the table shows about 120,000 distinct CDR3 sequences, 9% to 15% of which occur a single time. In total, the top ten clones hold approximately 16% of the sample.

Read against the paper, the sample's time point label means: blood at routine non-recurrence follow-up after resection. Without any cell sorting, TCR sequencing was performed on whole RNA extracted either from tumor and nontumor lung tissue or from cryopreserved PBMC samples. A patient was chosen for TCR sequencing only when enough RNA was available from at least two tumor regions. CDR1 and CDR2 are read off the germline V gene (reference sequence) as DFQATT and SNEGSKA. Taken from cysteine to phenylalanine, the CDR3 has 13 residues. Only CDR3 DNA is held: 39 bases, read in frame from base 1. V loses 6 bases of germline sequence and J loses 3 bases, and the interval between the two ends is 14 bases. The sample belongs to a study of spatial heterogeneity in lung cancer (dated by TCRdb to the late 2010s). Context from the whole study: Samples were obtained from 65 to 90 patients with early-stage, untreated non-small cell lung cancer from the lung TRACERx cohort. Follow-up PBMC samples were sequenced whenever available, and the median time to follow-up was 2 to 3 years after resection. Beta-chain transcripts were consistently detected in greater numbers than alpha-chain transcripts, which likely reflects a higher abundance of beta-chain transcripts. In the raw uncorrected reads, each unique combination of TCR and UMI appeared more than ten times on average. The study quantitatively compared TCR alpha and beta repertoires across multiple tumor regions, matched nontumor lung and blood in non-small cell lung cancer. TCR repertoire features were related to nonsynonymous mutation counts determined by whole-exome sequencing of tumor tissue. At surgery, hundreds of tumor regions, approximately 64 matched nontumor lung samples and 56 PBMC samples were TCR-sequenced for both alpha and beta chains. Study-wide findings and limitations: Additional single-cell paired TCR alpha and beta sequencing was considered necessary to confirm, at a functional level, the hypothesis that regional TCRs recognize regional mutations. Ubiquitous expanded tumor TCRs were found in blood more often at tumor resection than at routine follow-up. Only roughly 15 patients were included in comparisons of baseline and follow-up blood repertoires.

The sequencing used PBMCs, collected at follow-up. Here the chain combines TRBV20-1 and TRBJ1-1; TRBD1 is a possible D gene, resting on 6 matching bases. The source of this sequence is a male donor with early-stage non-small cell lung cancer. CDR3 protein: CSARTVFYTEAFF. The DNA sequence reads TGCAGTGCCCGGACAGTCTTTTACACTGAAGCTTTCTTT.